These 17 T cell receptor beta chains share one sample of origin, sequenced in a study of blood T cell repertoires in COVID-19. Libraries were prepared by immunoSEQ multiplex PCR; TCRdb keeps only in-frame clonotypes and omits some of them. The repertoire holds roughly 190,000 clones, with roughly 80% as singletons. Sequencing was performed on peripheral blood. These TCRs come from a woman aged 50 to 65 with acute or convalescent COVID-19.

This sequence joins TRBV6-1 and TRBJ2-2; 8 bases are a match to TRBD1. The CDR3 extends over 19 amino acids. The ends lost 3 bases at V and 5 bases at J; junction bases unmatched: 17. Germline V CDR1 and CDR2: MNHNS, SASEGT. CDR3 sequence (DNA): TGTGCCAGCAGTGATCTGGCGAGCATCAGGGGGCGTGGGACCGGGGAGCTGTTTTTT. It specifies CASSDLASIRGRGTGELFF.

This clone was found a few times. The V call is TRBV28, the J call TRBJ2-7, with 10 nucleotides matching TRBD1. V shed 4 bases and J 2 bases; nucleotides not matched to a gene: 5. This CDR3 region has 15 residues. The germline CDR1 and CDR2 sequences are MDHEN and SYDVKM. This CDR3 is CASSWSGTGAYEQYF. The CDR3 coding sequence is TGTGCCAGCAGTTGGTCCGGGACAGGGGCCTACGAGCAGTACTTC.

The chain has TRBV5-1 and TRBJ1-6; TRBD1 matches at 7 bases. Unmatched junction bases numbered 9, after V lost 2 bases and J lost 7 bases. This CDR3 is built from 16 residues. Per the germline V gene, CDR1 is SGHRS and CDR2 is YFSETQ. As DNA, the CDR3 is TGCGCCAGCAGCTTAGGATCCGGGACAGAAAATTCACCCCTCCACTTT. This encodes CASSLGSGTENSPLHF.

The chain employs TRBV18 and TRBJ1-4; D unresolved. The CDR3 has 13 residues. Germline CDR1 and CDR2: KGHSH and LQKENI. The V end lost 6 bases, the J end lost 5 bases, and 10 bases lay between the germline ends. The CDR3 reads CASSGSINEKLFF. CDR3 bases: TGTGCCAGCTCCGGGTCCATCAATGAAAAACTGTTTTTT.

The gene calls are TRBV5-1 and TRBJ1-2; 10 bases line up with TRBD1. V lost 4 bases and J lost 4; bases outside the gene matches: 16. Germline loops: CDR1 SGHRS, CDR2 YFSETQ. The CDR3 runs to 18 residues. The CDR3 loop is CASSPTTGGSVTGYGYTF. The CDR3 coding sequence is TGCGCCAGCAGCCCAACGACAGGGGGCTCCGTAACGGGCTATGGCTACACCTTC.

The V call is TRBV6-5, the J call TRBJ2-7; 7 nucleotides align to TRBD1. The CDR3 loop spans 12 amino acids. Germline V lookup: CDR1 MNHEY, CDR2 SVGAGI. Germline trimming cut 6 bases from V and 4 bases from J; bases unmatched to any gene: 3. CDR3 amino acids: CASSGTVYEQYF. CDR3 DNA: TGTGCCAGCAGCGGGACAGTTTACGAGCAGTACTTC.

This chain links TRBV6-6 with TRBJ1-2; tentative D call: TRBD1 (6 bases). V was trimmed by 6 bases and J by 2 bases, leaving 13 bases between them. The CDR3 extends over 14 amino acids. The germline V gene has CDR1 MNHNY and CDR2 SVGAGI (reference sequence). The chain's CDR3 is CASSIGQNNYGYTF. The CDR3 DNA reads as TGTGCCAGCAGCATCGGACAGAACAACTATGGCTACACCTTC.

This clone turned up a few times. The CDR3 DNA reads TGTGCCAGCAGTTTAGGACCGGACAGCCTCTATGGCTACACCTTC. Its translation is CASSLGPDSLYGYTF. This chain connects TRBV27 to TRBJ1-2; D is perhaps TRBD1 (6 bases). This CDR3 is 15 amino acids long. V lost 2 bases, J lost 4 bases, and 14 bases lay in between. Germline CDR1 reads MNHEY; CDR2 reads SMNVEV (reference sequence).

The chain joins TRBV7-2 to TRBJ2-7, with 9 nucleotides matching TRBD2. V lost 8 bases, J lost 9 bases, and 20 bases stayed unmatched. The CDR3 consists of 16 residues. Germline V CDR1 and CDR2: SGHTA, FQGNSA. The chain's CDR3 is CASRRDATSGSWGQYF. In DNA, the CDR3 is TGTGCCAGCCGTCGGGACGCGACTAGCGGCAGCTGGGGGCAGTACTTC.

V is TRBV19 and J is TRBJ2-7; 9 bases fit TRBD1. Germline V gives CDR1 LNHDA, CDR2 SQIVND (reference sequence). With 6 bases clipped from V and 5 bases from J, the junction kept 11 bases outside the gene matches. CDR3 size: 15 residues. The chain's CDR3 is CASRLLTGGRNEQYF. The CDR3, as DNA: TGTGCCAGTAGACTACTTACAGGGGGCAGGAACGAGCAGTACTTC.

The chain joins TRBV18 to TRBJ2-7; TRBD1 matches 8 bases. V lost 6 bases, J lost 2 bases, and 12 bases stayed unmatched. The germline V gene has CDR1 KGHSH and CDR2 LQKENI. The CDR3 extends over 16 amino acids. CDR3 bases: TGTGCCAGCTCCCCCGCCCGGACAGGGCTTCCCTACGAGCAGTACTTC. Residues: CASSPARTGLPYEQYF.

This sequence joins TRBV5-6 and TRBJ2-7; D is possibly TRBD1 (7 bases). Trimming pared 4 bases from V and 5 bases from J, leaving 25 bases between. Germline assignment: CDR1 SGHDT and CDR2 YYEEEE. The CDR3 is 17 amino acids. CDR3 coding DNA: TGTGCCAGCAGCCGTCGGGTATCAGGGGGGAATTTCCACGAGCAGTACTTC. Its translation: CASSRRVSGGNFHEQYF.

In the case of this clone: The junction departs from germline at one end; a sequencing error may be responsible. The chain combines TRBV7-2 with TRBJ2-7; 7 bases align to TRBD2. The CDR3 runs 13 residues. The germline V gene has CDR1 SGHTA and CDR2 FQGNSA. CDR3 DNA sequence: TGTGCCAGCAGCTTAGGTAGACTAGCCCCACCCGGCTTC. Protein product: CASSLGRLAPPGF.

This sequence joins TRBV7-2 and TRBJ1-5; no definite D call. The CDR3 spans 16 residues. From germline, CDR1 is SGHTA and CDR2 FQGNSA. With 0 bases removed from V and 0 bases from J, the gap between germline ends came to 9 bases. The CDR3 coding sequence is TGTGCCAGCAGCTTAGCTCAGGCTCTTAGCAATCAGCCCCAGCATTTT. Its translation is CASSLAQALSNQPQHF.

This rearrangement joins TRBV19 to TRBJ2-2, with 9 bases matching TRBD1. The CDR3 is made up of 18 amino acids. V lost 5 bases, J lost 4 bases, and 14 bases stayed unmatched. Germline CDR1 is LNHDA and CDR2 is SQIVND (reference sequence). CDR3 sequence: CASSSRAGQGRGTGELFF. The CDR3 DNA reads TGTGCCAGTAGTTCTCGTGCGGGACAGGGAAGAGGCACCGGGGAGCTGTTTTTT.

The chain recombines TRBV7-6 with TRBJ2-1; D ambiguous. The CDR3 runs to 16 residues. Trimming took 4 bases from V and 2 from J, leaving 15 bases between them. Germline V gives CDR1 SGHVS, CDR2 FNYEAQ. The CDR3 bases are TGTGCCAGCAGCTCAACCCTAGTACGGCCCTACAATGAGCAGTTCTTC. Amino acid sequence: CASSSTLVRPYNEQFF.

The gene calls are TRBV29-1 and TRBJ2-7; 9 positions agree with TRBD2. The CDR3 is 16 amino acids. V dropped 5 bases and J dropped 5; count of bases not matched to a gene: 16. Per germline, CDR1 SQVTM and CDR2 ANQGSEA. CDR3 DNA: TGCAGCGTTTACCTTAACCCGGGACTAGCCTTTGACGAGCAGTACTTC. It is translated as CSVYLNPGLAFDEQYF.